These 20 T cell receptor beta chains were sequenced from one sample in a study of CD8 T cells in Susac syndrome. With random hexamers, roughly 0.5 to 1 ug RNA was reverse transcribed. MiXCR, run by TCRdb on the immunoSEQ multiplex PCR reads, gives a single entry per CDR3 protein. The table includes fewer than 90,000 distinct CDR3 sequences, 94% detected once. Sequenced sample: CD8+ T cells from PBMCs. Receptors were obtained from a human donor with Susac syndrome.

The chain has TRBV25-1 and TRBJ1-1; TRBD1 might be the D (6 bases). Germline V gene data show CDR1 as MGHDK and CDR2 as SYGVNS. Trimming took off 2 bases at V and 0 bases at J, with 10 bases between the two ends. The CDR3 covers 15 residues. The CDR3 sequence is CASSERAGVNTEAFF. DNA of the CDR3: TGTGCCAGCAGTGAAAGAGCAGGGGTGAACACTGAAGCTTTCTTT.

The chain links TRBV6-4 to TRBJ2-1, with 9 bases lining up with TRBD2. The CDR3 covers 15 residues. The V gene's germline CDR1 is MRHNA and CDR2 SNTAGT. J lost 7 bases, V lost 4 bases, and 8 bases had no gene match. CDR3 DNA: TGTGCCAGCAGTGCTACACCTAGCGGGATAAATGAGCAGTTCTTC. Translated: CASSATPSGINEQFF.

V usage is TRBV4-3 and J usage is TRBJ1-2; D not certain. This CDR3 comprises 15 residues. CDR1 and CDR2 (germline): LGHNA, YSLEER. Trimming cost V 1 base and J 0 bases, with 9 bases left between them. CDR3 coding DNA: TGCGCCAGCAGCCAAGTGTCAGACACTAACTATGGCTACACCTTC. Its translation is CASSQVSDTNYGYTF.

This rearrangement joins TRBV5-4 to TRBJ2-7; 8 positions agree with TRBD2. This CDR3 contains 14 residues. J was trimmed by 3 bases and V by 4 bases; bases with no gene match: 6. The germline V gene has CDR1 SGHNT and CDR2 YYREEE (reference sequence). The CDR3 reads CASSPLGTSYEQYF. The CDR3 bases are TGTGCCAGCAGCCCTTTGGGGACTAGCTACGAGCAGTACTTC.

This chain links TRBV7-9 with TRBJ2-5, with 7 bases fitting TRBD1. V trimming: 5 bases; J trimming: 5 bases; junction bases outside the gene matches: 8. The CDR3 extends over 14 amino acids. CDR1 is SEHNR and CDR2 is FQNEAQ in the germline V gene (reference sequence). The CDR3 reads CASSARTGMETQYF. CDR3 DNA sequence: TGTGCCAGCAGCGCAAGGACAGGCATGGAGACCCAGTACTTC.

Here the CDR3 DNA reads TGTGCCAGCAGCTTAGATGGGAGTAGCGGGGGCCTTGGAGAGACCCAGTACTTC. The encoded protein is CASSLDGSSGGLGETQYF. The V gene is TRBV11-2, the J gene TRBJ2-5; 9 bases map to TRBD2. Germline V gene sequence: CDR1 SGHAT, CDR2 FQNNGV. The CDR3 covers 18 residues. Trimming cost V 0 bases and J 4 bases; bases outside gene matches: 12.

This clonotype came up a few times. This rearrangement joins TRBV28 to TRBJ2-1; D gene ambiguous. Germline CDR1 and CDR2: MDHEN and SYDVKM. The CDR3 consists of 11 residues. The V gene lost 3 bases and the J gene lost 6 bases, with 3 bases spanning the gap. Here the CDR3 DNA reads TGTGCCAGCAGTTTGCGCAATGAGCAGTTCTTC. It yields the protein CASSLRNEQFF.

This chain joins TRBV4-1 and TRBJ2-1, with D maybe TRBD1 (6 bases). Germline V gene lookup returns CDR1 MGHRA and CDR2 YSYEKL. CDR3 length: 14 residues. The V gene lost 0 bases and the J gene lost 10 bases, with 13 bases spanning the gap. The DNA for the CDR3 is TGCGCCAGCAGCCAAGAACTTGGGGGCGTAGAGCAGTTCTTC. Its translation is CASSQELGGVEQFF.

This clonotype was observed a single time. The CDR3 spells CASSWGVGYGYTF. DNA of the CDR3: TGTGCCAGCAGCTGGGGGGTGGGCTATGGCTACACCTTC. V gene TRBV11-2 combines with J gene TRBJ1-2, with a tentative D call TRBD1 (5 bases). CDR3 length equals 13 residues. The V gene's germline CDR1 is SGHAT and CDR2 FQNNGV. Trimming took off 4 bases at V and 4 bases at J, with 10 bases between the two ends. The entire variable domain, with the rest obtained from reference TRBV11-2 and TRBJ1-2, is as follows: EAGVAQSPRYKIIEKRQSVAFWCNPISGHATLYWYQQILGQGPKLLIQFQNNGVVDDSQLPKDRFSAERLKGVDSTLKIQPAKLEDSAVYLCASSWGVGYGYTFGSGTRLTVV.

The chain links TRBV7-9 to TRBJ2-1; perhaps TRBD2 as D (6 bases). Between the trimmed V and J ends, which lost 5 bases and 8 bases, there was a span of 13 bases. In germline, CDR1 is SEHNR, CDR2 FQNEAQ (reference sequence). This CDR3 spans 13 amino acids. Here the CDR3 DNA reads TGTGCCAGCAGCATTATAGCGGCGGATGAGCAGTTCTTC. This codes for CASSIIAADEQFF.

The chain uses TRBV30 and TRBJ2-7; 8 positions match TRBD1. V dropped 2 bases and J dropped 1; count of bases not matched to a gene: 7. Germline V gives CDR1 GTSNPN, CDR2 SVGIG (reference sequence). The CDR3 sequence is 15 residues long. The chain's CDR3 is CAWSPGTGLSYEQYF. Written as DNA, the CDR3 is TGTGCCTGGAGTCCTGGGACAGGATTATCCTACGAGCAGTACTTC.

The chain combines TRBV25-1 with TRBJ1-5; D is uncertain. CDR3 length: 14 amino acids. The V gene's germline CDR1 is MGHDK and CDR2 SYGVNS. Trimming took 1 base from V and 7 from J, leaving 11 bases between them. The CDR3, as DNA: TGTGCCAGCAGTGAATGGGGAGACGGCCAGCCCCAGCATTTT. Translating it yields CASSEWGDGQPQHF.

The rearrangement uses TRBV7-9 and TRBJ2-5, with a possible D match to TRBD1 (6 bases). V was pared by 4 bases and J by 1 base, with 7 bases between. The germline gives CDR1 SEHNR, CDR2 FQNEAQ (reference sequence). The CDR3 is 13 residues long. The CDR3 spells CASSSGAQETQYF. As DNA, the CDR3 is TGTGCCAGCAGCTCAGGGGCCCAAGAGACCCAGTACTTC.

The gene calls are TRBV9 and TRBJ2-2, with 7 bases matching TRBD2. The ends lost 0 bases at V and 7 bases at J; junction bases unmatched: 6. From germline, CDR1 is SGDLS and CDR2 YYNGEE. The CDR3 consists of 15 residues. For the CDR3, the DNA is TGTGCCAGCAGCGTAGCCGAGACTAGCATCGGGGAGCTGTTTTTT. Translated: CASSVAETSIGELFF.

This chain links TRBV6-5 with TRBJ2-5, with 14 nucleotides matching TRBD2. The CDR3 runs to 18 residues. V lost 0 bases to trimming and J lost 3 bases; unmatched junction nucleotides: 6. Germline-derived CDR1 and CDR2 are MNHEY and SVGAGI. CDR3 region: CASSYSATSGRAKETQYF. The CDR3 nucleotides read TGTGCCAGCAGTTACTCGGCGACTAGCGGGAGGGCCAAAGAGACCCAGTACTTC.

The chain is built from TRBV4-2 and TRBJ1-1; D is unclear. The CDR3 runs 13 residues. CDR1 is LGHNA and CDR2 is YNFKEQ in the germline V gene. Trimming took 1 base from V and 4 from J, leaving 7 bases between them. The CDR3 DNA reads TGTGCCAGCAGCCAAGTCTTGAGCACTGAAGCTTTCTTT. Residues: CASSQVLSTEAFF.

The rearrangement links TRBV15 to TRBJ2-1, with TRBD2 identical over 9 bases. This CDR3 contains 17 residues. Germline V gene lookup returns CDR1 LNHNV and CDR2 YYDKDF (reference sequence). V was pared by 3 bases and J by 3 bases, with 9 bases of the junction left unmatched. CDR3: CATSSPYWREGYNEQFF. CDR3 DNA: TGTGCCACCAGCAGCCCTTACTGGCGGGAGGGCTACAATGAGCAGTTCTTC.

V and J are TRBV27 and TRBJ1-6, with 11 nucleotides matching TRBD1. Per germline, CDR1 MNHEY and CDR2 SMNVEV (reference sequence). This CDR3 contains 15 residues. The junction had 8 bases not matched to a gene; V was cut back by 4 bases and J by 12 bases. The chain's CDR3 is CASSSTGTGGLPLHF. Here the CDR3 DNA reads TGTGCCAGCAGTTCTACCGGGACAGGGGGTTTACCCCTCCACTTT.

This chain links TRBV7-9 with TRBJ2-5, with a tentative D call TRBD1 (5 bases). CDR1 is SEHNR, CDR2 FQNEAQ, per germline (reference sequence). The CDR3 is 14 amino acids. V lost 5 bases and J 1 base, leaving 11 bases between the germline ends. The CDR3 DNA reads TGTGCCAGCAGCGCGGACACTTCCCAAGAGACCCAGTACTTC. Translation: CASSADTSQETQYF.

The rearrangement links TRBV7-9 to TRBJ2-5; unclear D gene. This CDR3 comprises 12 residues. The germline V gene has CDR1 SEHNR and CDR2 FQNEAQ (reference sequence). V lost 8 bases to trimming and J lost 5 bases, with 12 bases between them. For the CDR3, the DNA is TGTGCCAGCTGTATCATTTCGGAGACCCAGTACTTC. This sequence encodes CASCIISETQYF.